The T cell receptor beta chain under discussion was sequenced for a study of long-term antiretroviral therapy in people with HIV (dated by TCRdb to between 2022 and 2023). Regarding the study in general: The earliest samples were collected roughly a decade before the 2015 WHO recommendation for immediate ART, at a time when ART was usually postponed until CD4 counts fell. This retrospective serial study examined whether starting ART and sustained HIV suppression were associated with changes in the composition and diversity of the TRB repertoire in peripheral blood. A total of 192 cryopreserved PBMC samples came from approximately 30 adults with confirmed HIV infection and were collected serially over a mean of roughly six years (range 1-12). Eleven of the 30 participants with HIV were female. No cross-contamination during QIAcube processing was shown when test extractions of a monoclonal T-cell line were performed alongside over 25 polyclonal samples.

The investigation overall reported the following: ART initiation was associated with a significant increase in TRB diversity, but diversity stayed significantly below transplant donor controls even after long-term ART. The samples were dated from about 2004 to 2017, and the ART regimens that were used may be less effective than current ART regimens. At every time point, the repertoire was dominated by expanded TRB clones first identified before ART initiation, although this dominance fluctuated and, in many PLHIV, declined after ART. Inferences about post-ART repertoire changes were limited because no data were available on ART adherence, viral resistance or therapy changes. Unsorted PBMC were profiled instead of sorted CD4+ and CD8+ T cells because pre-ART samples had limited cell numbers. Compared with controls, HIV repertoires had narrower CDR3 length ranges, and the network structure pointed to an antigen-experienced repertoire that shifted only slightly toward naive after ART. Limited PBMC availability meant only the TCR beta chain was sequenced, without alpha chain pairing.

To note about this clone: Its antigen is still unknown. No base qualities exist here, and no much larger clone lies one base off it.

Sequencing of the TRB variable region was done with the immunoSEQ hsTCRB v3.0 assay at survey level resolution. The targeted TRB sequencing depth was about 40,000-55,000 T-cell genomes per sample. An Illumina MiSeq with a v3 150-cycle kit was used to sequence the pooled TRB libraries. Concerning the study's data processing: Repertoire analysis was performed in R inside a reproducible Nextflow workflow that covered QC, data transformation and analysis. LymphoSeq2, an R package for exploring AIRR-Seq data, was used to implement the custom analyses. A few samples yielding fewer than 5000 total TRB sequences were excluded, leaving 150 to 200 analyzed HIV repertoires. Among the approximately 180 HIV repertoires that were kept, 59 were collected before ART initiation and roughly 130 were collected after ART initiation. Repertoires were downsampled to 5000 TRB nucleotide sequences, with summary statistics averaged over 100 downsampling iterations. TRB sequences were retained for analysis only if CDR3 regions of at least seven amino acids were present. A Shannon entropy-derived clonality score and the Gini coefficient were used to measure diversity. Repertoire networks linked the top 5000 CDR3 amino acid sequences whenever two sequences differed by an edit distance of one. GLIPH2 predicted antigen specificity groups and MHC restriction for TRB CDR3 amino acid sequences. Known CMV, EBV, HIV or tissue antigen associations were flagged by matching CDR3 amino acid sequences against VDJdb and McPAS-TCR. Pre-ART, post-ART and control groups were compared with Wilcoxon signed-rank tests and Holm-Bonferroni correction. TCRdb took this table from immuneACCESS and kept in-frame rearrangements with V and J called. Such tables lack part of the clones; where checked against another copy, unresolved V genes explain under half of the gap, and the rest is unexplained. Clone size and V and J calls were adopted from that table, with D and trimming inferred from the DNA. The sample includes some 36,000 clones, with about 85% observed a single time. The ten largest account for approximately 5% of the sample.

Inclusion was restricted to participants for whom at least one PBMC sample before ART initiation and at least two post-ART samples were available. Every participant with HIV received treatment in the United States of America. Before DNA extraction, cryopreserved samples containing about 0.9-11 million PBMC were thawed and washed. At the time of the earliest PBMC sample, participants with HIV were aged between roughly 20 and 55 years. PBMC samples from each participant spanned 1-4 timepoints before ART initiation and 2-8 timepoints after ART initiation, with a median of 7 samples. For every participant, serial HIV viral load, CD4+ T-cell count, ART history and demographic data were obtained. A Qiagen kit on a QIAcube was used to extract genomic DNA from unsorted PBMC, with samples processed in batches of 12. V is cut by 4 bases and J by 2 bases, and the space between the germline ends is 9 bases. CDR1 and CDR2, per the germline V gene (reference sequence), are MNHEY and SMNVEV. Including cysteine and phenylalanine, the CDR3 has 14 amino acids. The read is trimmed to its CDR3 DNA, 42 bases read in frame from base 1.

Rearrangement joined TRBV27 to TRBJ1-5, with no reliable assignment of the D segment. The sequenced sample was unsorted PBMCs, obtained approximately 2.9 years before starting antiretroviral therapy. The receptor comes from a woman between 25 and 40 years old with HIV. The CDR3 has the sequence CASSSGRGNQPQHF. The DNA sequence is TGTGCCAGCAGTTCCGGACGGGGCAATCAGCCCCAGCATTTT.